The 11 T cell receptor beta chains given below trace back to one sample, sequenced in a study of OX40 agonist ivuxolimab in advanced cancers. The method was immunoSEQ multiplex PCR; TCRdb's version includes in-frame clones alone and lacks a portion of them. The table shows tens of thousands of clones, with about 88% occurring only once. The sequencing here drew on CD4+ or CD8+ T cells sorted from blood, taken in a trial of the OX40 agonist ivuxolimab. The receptors stem from an adult with an advanced solid tumor such as melanoma, head and neck, liver or kidney cancer.

In the case of this clone: The same CDR3 can be traced to other DNA sequences in this sample. The genes are TRBV4-2 and TRBJ2-5; possibly TRBD2 for D (7 bases). V gave up 0 bases and J gave up 4 bases, with 15 bases separating them. Germline lookup yields CDR1 LGHNA and CDR2 YNFKEQ. The CDR3 has 16 residues. CDR3 sequence: CASSQDKEGGRETQYF. The CDR3 bases are TGTGCCAGCAGCCAAGATAAGGAGGGGGGGCGAGAGACCCAGTACTTC.

This chain links TRBV29-1 with TRBJ1-2; TRBD1 matches 8 bases. This CDR3 contains 14 residues. V lost 8 bases, J lost 6 bases, and 14 bases stayed unmatched. Germline loops: CDR1 SQVTM, CDR2 ANQGSEA. The CDR3 DNA sequence: TGCAGCTTTACCGCCACAGGGGGTGGCGATGGCTACACCTTC. This encodes CSFTATGGGDGYTF.

This rearrangement joins TRBV5-4 to TRBJ1-1; possible D gene TRBD1, 5 bases. The V gene's germline CDR1 is SGHNT and CDR2 YYREEE (reference sequence). The CDR3 loop spans 15 amino acids. Trimming shortened V by 4 bases and J by 5 bases, and 18 bases separated the two germline ends. The CDR3 DNA sequence: TGTGCCAGCAGCGTGGAGGTTGAAGGGGATACTGAAGCTTTCTTT. The encoded protein is CASSVEVEGDTEAFF.

This clone was seen only once. The gene calls are TRBV5-1 and TRBJ2-7; 7 bases align to TRBD1. CDR3 size: 17 residues. Germline V gene sequence: CDR1 SGHRS, CDR2 YFSETQ. J was trimmed by 3 bases and V by 2 bases; bases with no gene match: 14. The CDR3 is CASSLDPTGLNSYEQYF. CDR3 nucleotide sequence: TGCGCCAGCAGCTTAGATCCGACAGGGTTGAACAGCTACGAGCAGTACTTC.

The rearrangement uses TRBV30 and TRBJ2-7; 11 bases are shared with TRBD2. V lost 3 bases to trimming and J lost 7 bases; unmatched junction nucleotides: 8. CDR3 length: 14 residues. Germline V gene sequence: CDR1 GTSNPN, CDR2 SVGIG (reference sequence). CDR3 sequence (DNA): TGTGCCTGGAGAATAGCGGGGGGGCCGCGGGAGCAGTACTTC. Translating it yields CAWRIAGGPREQYF.

The V gene is TRBV7-2, the J gene TRBJ2-2; D perhaps matches TRBD2 (6 bases). This CDR3 contains 14 residues. In germline, CDR1 is SGHTA, CDR2 FQGNSA. Trimming pared 6 bases from V and 5 bases from J, leaving 13 bases between. The CDR3 is CASRKEGGTGELFF. In nucleotides, the CDR3 is TGTGCCAGCAGGAAAGAGGGAGGAACCGGGGAGCTGTTTTTT.

This clone was recorded only once. In DNA, the CDR3 is TGTGCCAGCAGTTTCCGACAGACCTATGGCTACACCTTC. Its protein product is CASSFRQTYGYTF. V and J are TRBV27 and TRBJ1-2; D is perhaps TRBD1 (5 bases). V lost 3 bases, J lost 4 bases, and 9 bases lay in between. Germline V gene data show CDR1 as MNHEY and CDR2 as SMNVEV (reference sequence). This CDR3 is built from 13 residues.

The chain recombines TRBV30 with TRBJ1-5, with D possibly being TRBD1 (6 bases). Germline assignment: CDR1 GTSNPN and CDR2 SVGIG (reference sequence). The length of the CDR3 is 14 residues. Trimming took 1 base from V and 9 from J, leaving 16 bases between them. The CDR3 DNA reads TGTGCCTGGAGTGCCTTTCAGGGGAGTCGGCCCCAGCATTTT. Its translation is CAWSAFQGSRPQHF.

This chain joins TRBV19 and TRBJ1-2, with D possibly TRBD1 on 5 matching bases. Per the germline V gene, CDR1 is LNHDA and CDR2 is SQIVND (reference sequence). V was trimmed by 6 bases and J by 5 bases, leaving 13 bases between them. CDR3 length: 13 residues. CDR3 coding DNA: TGTGCCAGTAGACGATCAGGGCTATATGGCTACACCTTC. Residues: CASRRSGLYGYTF.

The chain recombines TRBV4-1 with TRBJ2-1; 13 nucleotides align to TRBD2. The germline V gene encodes CDR1 MGHRA and CDR2 YSYEKL. The V gene end was trimmed by 2 bases and the J gene end by 10 bases; junction bases not matched to a gene: 8. The CDR3 spans 16 residues. CDR3 nucleotides: TGCGCCAGCAGCCAAATTACGCGACTAGCGGGGGGAGAGCAGTTCTTC. This codes for CASSQITRLAGGEQFF.

The chain links TRBV2 to TRBJ2-1, with TRBD1 matching over 9 bases. The CDR3 covers 15 residues. V shed 3 bases, J shed 7 bases, and the junction held 7 bases outside the gene matches. The germline V gene has CDR1 SNHLY and CDR2 FYNNEI. CDR3 sequence (DNA): TGTGCCAGCAGTGACCGAACAGGGGGCTATAATGAGCAGTTCTTC. Its protein is CASSDRTGGYNEQFF.